One sample yielded the 18 T cell receptor beta chains listed below, sequenced in a study of cytomegalovirus exposure and HLA in healthy donors. Primers included in the PCR were 60 Vbeta and 13 Jbeta primers. This table comes from immunoSEQ multiplex PCR, and its TCRdb copy is limited to in-frame clones, with some not included. This sample carries about 150,000 clones, roughly 70% of them seen once, and the ten largest clones take 2.1%. The sample was PBMCs. Receptors originate from a man younger than 45 in good health and CMV-seronegative.

This chain joins TRBV5-1 and TRBJ2-5; 7 positions match TRBD1. Germline loops: CDR1 SGHRS, CDR2 YFSETQ. The V segment lost 3 bases and the J segment 2 bases; nucleotides outside the gene matches: 7. This CDR3 is built from 15 residues. In nucleotides, the CDR3 is TGCGCCAGCAGCTACGGACAGGAGATACAAGAGACCCAGTACTTC. Translation: CASSYGQEIQETQYF.

The chain uses TRBV29-1 and TRBJ1-1; 7 bases agree with TRBD1. The germline V gene has CDR1 SQVTM and CDR2 ANQGSEA. Trimming removed 7 bases from V and 1 base from J; junction bases left unmatched: 6. The CDR3 runs to 13 residues. The CDR3 DNA sequence: TGCAGCGCCAACAGGGGCCGGAACACTGAAGCTTTCTTT. Translation gives CSANRGRNTEAFF. Together with reference TRBV29-1 and TRBJ1-1, the CDR3 gives the full variable domain: SAVISQKPSRDICQRGTSLTIQCQVDSQVTMMFWYRQQPGQSLTLIATANQGSEATYESGFVIDKFPISRPNLTFSTLTVSNMSPEDSSIYLCSANRGRNTEAFFGQGTRLTVV.

The rearrangement joins TRBV9 to TRBJ2-7; 7 nucleotides line up with TRBD1. V lost 7 bases, J lost 5 bases, and 9 bases stayed unmatched. Germline CDR1 and CDR2: SGDLS and YYNGEE. The CDR3 totals 13 residues. The CDR3 DNA reads as TGTGCCAGCTCCGAGGGGACAGCTGACGAGCAGTACTTC. Protein sequence: CASSEGTADEQYF.

This clone showed up just once. V and J are TRBV11-1 and TRBJ1-2, with 10 positions matching TRBD1. Trimming at V came to 5 bases and at J to 5 bases, leaving 5 bases not matched to a gene. Per the germline V gene, CDR1 is SGHAT and CDR2 is FQDESV (reference sequence). CDR3 length: 14 amino acids. The DNA for the CDR3 is TGTGCCAGCAGCGCCGGGACAGGGGAATATGGCTACACCTTC. Its translation is CASSAGTGEYGYTF.

This clone was observed a handful of times. CDR3 sequence reads: CASSISSQETQYF. In nucleotides, the CDR3 is TGTGCCAGTAGTATTTCCAGCCAAGAGACCCAGTACTTC. V gene TRBV19 combines with J gene TRBJ2-5, with D hard to call. CDR3 size: 13 residues. Germline-derived CDR1 and CDR2 are LNHDA and SQIVND (reference sequence). V gave up 3 bases and J gave up 1 base, with 6 bases separating them.

This clone has more than one count but fewer than ten. This sequence joins TRBV7-2 and TRBJ2-3, with TRBD2 as a possible D gene (6 bases). The CDR3 runs 14 residues. Germline-derived CDR1 and CDR2 are SGHTA and FQGNSA. Trimming removed 3 bases at V and 4 bases at J, with 11 bases between. The CDR3 loop is CASSFGLRADTQYF. The CDR3, as DNA: TGTGCCAGCAGCTTCGGACTAAGGGCAGATACGCAGTATTTT.

This clone was recorded once. The V and J genes are TRBV5-8 and TRBJ1-3; a weak D match, TRBD1 (5 bases). The CDR3 has 14 residues. Germline V gene data show CDR1 as SGHTS and CDR2 as YDEGEE. V lost 4 bases and J 2 bases, leaving 10 bases between the germline ends. CDR3 nucleotide sequence: TGTGCCAGCAGCACGGGGGGAGCTGGAAACACCATATATTTT. This codes for CASSTGGAGNTIYF.

This clone was counted between two and nine times. This chain links TRBV7-2 with TRBJ2-6, with TRBD2 identical over 9 bases. CDR3 length equals 19 residues. Germline CDR1 reads SGHTA; CDR2 reads FQGNSA. Losses at the gene ends were 1 base for V and 0 bases for J; bases not matched to a gene: 7. The CDR3 DNA sequence: TGTGCCAGCAGCTTAGGGGTAGCGGGGGCTTCCTCTGGGGCCAACGTCCTGACTTTC. The encoded protein is CASSLGVAGASSGANVLTF.

The gene calls are TRBV28 and TRBJ2-5; the D gene is possibly TRBD1 (5 bases). Trimming took off 2 bases at V and 5 bases at J, with 12 bases between the two ends. Germline CDR1 MDHEN, CDR2 SYDVKM. The CDR3 has 14 amino acids. CDR3 sequence (DNA): TGTGCCAGCAGTTTAACGCAGGGAAGGGAGACCCAGTACTTC. Amino acids: CASSLTQGRETQYF.

This clone was seen a handful of times. The genes are TRBV7-2 and TRBJ1-2; D unclear. This CDR3 contains 14 residues. Per the germline V gene, CDR1 is SGHTA and CDR2 is FQGNSA. Trimming shortened V by 1 base and J by 8 bases, and 14 bases separated the two germline ends. The DNA of the CDR3 is TGTGCCAGCAGCTTAGGAAACCTGATGGGCGGCTACACCTTC. Amino acid sequence: CASSLGNLMGGYTF.

This clone was seen a single time. The chain employs TRBV6-1 and TRBJ2-5; TRBD1 matches 7 bases. CDR1 is MNHNS and CDR2 is SASEGT in the germline V gene. V lost 4 bases and J lost 4; bases outside the gene matches: 3. The length of the CDR3 is 13 residues. The CDR3 spells CASSATGRETQYF. CDR3 coding DNA: TGTGCCAGCAGTGCGACAGGGCGAGAGACCCAGTACTTC.

The CDR3 loop is CASSEVDLFCFF. CDR3 sequence (DNA): TGTGCCAGCAGTGAAGTGGACTTGTTCTGCTTCTTT. The rearrangement joins TRBV2 to TRBJ1-1, with no clear D. The CDR3 runs to 12 residues. Per germline, CDR1 SNHLY and CDR2 FYNNEI. V was clipped by 1 base and J by 14 bases, with 14 bases between them.

This chain uses TRBV7-8 with TRBJ2-1; TRBD1 matches at 9 bases. CDR3 length: 13 residues. CDR1 and CDR2 from the germline V gene are SGHVS and FQNEAQ. Losses at the gene ends were 4 bases for V and 8 bases for J; bases not matched to a gene: 3. CDR3 residues: CASSYGQGYEQFF. Here the CDR3 DNA reads TGTGCCAGCAGCTACGGACAGGGGTATGAGCAGTTCTTC.

The CDR3 region is CASSYSGTNEKLFF. The CDR3 bases are TGTGCCAGCAGTTACAGTGGGACTAATGAAAAACTGTTTTTT. The V call is TRBV27, the J call TRBJ1-4; D unresolved. The CDR3 runs 14 residues. Per the germline V gene, CDR1 is MNHEY and CDR2 is SMNVEV (reference sequence). Trimming took 4 bases from V and 2 from J, leaving 8 bases between them.

Note on this clone: The conserved phenylalanine or tryptophan normally closing the CDR3 is absent here, so this likely arose from a read error. The rearrangement joins TRBV10-3 to TRBJ1-1, with D perhaps matching TRBD1 (6 bases). V was shortened by 0 bases and J by 5 bases, with 10 bases between the two germline ends. The germline V gene has CDR1 ENHRY and CDR2 SYGVKD. This CDR3 region has 14 residues. The CDR3 bases are TGTGCCATCAGTGAGTCGGGGGGGCGGACTGAAGCTTTCTCT. This codes for CAISESGGRTEAFS.

This clone showed up just a few times. The chain uses TRBV2 and TRBJ2-1; 14 nucleotides align to TRBD2. Germline CDR1 SNHLY, CDR2 FYNNEI. The CDR3 runs 17 residues. The J segment lost 2 bases and the V segment lost 6 bases, leaving 6 bases of the junction unmatched. The CDR3 loop is CASRAGTSGGAYNEQFF. Here the CDR3 DNA reads TGTGCCAGCAGGGCCGGGACTAGCGGGGGAGCCTACAATGAGCAGTTCTTC.

The chain carries TRBV5-4 and TRBJ2-7, with D uncertain. V was shortened by 2 bases and J by 1 base, with 10 bases between the two germline ends. Germline assignment: CDR1 SGHNT and CDR2 YYREEE (reference sequence). CDR3 size: 14 residues. CDR3 bases: TGTGCCAGCAGCTTCGATGGCCGATCCTACGAGCAGTACTTC. Translated, it gives CASSFDGRSYEQYF.

This clone was detected a few times. The junction shows a germline mismatch at one end, possibly a read error. The chain links TRBV11-2 to TRBJ2-7, with TRBD2 matching 8 bases. From germline, CDR1 is SGHAT and CDR2 FQNNGV. The CDR3 runs 15 residues. Here the CDR3 DNA reads TGCGCCAGCAGCCAAGCGTTGGCGGGGGGCTACGAGCAGTACTTC. It specifies CASSQALAGGYEQYF.